These 5 T cell receptor beta chains came from one sample sequenced in a study of blood T cell repertoires in COVID-19. The data were produced by immunoSEQ multiplex PCR, yet TCRdb's version contains in-frame clones alone and is incomplete. The repertoire holds under 250,000 clones, about 80% seen once, with 3% to 3.5% in the top ten. The sequenced sample was peripheral blood. Every receptor here comes from a woman under 40 who had recovered from COVID-19.

V gene TRBV2 combines with J gene TRBJ2-5; 14 positions agree with TRBD2. The V gene's germline CDR1 is SNHLY and CDR2 FYNNEI. CDR3 length: 18 residues. J lost 3 bases, V lost 6 bases, and 12 bases had no gene match. CDR3 coding DNA: TGTGCCAGCAGGAAGACTAGTTCGGGACTAGCGGGAGAAGAGACCCAGTACTTC. It codes for CASRKTSSGLAGEETQYF. Full variable domain (remainder filled in from reference TRBV2 and TRBJ2-5): EPEVTQTPSHQVTQMGQEVILRCVPISNHLYFYWYRQILGQKVEFLVSFYNNEISEKSEIFDDQFSVERPDGSNFTLKIRSTKLEDSAMYFCASRKTSSGLAGEETQYFGPGTRLLVL.

This sequence joins TRBV5-1 and TRBJ1-1; D possibly corresponds to TRBD1 (5 bases). Trimming shortened V by 0 bases and J by 4 bases, and 10 bases separated the two germline ends. The CDR3 totals 14 residues. Looked up from germline, CDR1 is SGHRS and CDR2 is YFSETQ. The DNA of the CDR3 is TGCGCCAGCAGCTTGGACGGTGGGGCCACTGAAGCTTTCTTT. It is translated as CASSLDGGATEAFF. Using reference TRBV5-1 and TRBJ1-1 for the parts outside the CDR3, the full variable domain is KAGVTQTPRYLIKTRGQQVTLSCSPISGHRSVSWYQQTPGQGLQFLFEYFSETQRNKGNFPGRFSGRQFSNSRSEMNVSTLELGDSALYLCASSLDGGATEAFFGQGTRLTVV.

This sequence joins TRBV5-1 and TRBJ2-7; TRBD1 matches at 9 bases. After removal of 3 bases from V and 5 bases from J, the junction contained 6 bases not matched to a gene. The length of the CDR3 is 14 residues. The germline V gene encodes CDR1 SGHRS and CDR2 YFSETQ. The CDR3 DNA sequence: TGCGCCAGCAGCTCAGGGACAGGGAGACACGAGCAGTACTTC. It yields the protein CASSSGTGRHEQYF.

The rearrangement uses TRBV5-1 and TRBJ2-7; 10 nucleotides line up with TRBD1. This CDR3 has 14 amino acids. The V segment lost 2 bases and the J segment 6 bases; nucleotides outside the gene matches: 5. Germline V lookup: CDR1 SGHRS, CDR2 YFSETQ. The DNA of the CDR3 is TGCGCCAGCAGCTTTGGGGACAGGGGCGGCGAGCAGTACTTC. Amino acids: CASSFGDRGGEQYF.

V and J are TRBV5-1 and TRBJ2-4, with D hard to call. Trimming stripped 3 bases from V and 0 bases from J, with 7 bases between. The CDR3 consists of 14 residues. Germline assignment: CDR1 SGHRS and CDR2 YFSETQ. The CDR3 coding sequence is TGCGCCAGCAGCTCCCCCCAAGCCAAAAACATTCAGTACTTC. The encoded protein is CASSSPQAKNIQYF.